Listed below are T cell receptor beta chains from one sample, sequenced in a study of cytomegalovirus exposure and HLA in healthy donors. Profiling relied on immunoSEQ multiplex PCR, and the TCRdb table lists in-frame clones only, not all of them. This sample has over 75,000 clones, with about 68% found just once. What was sequenced was PBMCs. The receptors here all came from a human donor in good health. Each CDR3 is given with its conserved first and last residue. The order of the fields is CDR3 protein, CDR3 DNA, D gene, V gene, J gene, clone size. A D gene is named only where the DNA matches it firmly. Clone size, where shown, is once, few, many, or a class for clones that have expanded.

cdr3_aa: CASNLGYGDSPLHF
cdr3_nt: TGTGCCAGCAACTTAGGGTACGGGGATTCACCCCTCCACTTT
d_call: .
v_call: TRBV7-9
j_call: TRBJ1-6
clone_size: once

cdr3_aa: CASSLGQGGTSTDTQYF
cdr3_nt: TGCGCCAGCAGCCTCGGACAGGGCGGAACTAGCACAGATACGCAGTATTTT
d_call: TRBD1
v_call: TRBV4-1
j_call: TRBJ2-3
clone_size: .

cdr3_aa: CASSLGGQGSEAFF
cdr3_nt: TGTGCCAGCAGCTTGGGGGGACAGGGCTCTGAAGCTTTCTTT
d_call: TRBD1
v_call: TRBV5-5
j_call: TRBJ1-1
clone_size: .

cdr3_aa: CAMSVGRGRDTEAFF
cdr3_nt: TGTGCCATGTCGGTCGGACGGGGGAGGGACACTGAAGCTTTCTTT
d_call: .
v_call: TRBV19
j_call: TRBJ1-1
clone_size: .

cdr3_aa: CASSPRRGRYTEAFF
cdr3_nt: TGTGCCAGCAGCCCCCGTCGGGGTCGCTACACTGAAGCTTTCTTT
d_call: .
v_call: TRBV5-6
j_call: TRBJ1-1
clone_size: .

cdr3_aa: CAGRDRPHEQYF
cdr3_nt: TGTGCCGGCCGGGACAGGCCCCACGAGCAGTACTTC
d_call: TRBD1
v_call: TRBV30
j_call: TRBJ2-7
clone_size: .

cdr3_aa: CSAKGVETQYF
cdr3_nt: TGCAGTGCTAAAGGGGTGGAGACCCAGTACTTC
d_call: .
v_call: TRBV20-1
j_call: TRBJ2-5
clone_size: .

cdr3_aa: CASRDRDNYGYTF
cdr3_nt: TGTGCCAGCAGGGACAGGGATAACTATGGCTACACCTTC
d_call: TRBD1
v_call: TRBV6-1
j_call: TRBJ1-2
clone_size: .

cdr3_aa: CASSPTTDTQYF
cdr3_nt: TGTGCCAGCAGCCCAACTACAGATACGCAGTATTTT
d_call: .
v_call: TRBV7-2
j_call: TRBJ2-3
clone_size: .

cdr3_aa: CASSYQQGFGTDTQYF
cdr3_nt: TGTGCCAGCAGTTATCAACAGGGTTTCGGCACAGATACGCAGTATTTT
d_call: .
v_call: TRBV6-4
j_call: TRBJ2-3
clone_size: once

cdr3_aa: CASSMDSYTEAFF
cdr3_nt: TGTGCCAGCAGTATGGACAGCTACACTGAAGCTTTCTTT
d_call: .
v_call: TRBV27
j_call: TRBJ1-1
clone_size: once

cdr3_aa: CASSGNRAPYGYTF
cdr3_nt: TGTGCCAGCAGTGGAAACAGGGCCCCCTATGGCTACACCTTC
d_call: .
v_call: TRBV27
j_call: TRBJ1-2
clone_size: once

cdr3_aa: CASSQGQNYGYTF
cdr3_nt: TGTGCCAGCAGCCAGGGACAGAACTATGGCTACACCTTC
d_call: TRBD1
v_call: TRBV7-2
j_call: TRBJ1-2
clone_size: .

cdr3_aa: CASSVSGGPETQYF
cdr3_nt: TGTGCCAGCAGCGTTTCGGGAGGTCCAGAGACCCAGTACTTC
d_call: TRBD2
v_call: TRBV7-9
j_call: TRBJ2-5
clone_size: few

cdr3_aa: CASSEPGQGLSEQYF
cdr3_nt: TGTGCCAGCAGTGAGCCGGGACAGGGCTTAAGCGAGCAGTACTTC
d_call: TRBD1
v_call: TRBV6-4
j_call: TRBJ2-7
clone_size: .

cdr3_aa: CASSPQRANTGELFF
cdr3_nt: TGTGCCAGCTCCCCACAGCGGGCCAACACCGGGGAGCTGTTTTTT
d_call: .
v_call: TRBV18
j_call: TRBJ2-2
clone_size: once

cdr3_aa: CASSAPGQGYGYTF
cdr3_nt: TGTGCCAGCAGCGCCCCGGGACAGGGTTATGGCTACACCTTC
d_call: TRBD1
v_call: TRBV9
j_call: TRBJ1-2
clone_size: .

cdr3_aa: CAIERTSGANVLTF
cdr3_nt: TGTGCCATCGAGAGGACATCTGGGGCCAACGTCCTGACTTTC
d_call: .
v_call: TRBV6-6
j_call: TRBJ2-6
clone_size: few

cdr3_aa: CASSQQDSLAGYTF
cdr3_nt: TGTGCCAGCAGCCAGCAGGATTCCTTGGCGGGCTACACCTTC
d_call: .
v_call: TRBV4-2
j_call: TRBJ1-2
clone_size: .

cdr3_aa: CASSIDISTDTQYF
cdr3_nt: TGTGCCAGTAGTATAGATATCTCCACAGATACGCAGTATTTT
d_call: .
v_call: TRBV19
j_call: TRBJ2-3
clone_size: .

cdr3_aa: CASSPGGDRNTEAFF
cdr3_nt: TGTGCCAGCAGCCCGGGGGGGGATAGGAACACTGAAGCTTTCTTT
d_call: .
v_call: TRBV11-3
j_call: TRBJ1-1
clone_size: .

cdr3_aa: CASSYPGTGRNYGYTF
cdr3_nt: TGTGCCAGCAGTTACCCAGGGACAGGTCGGAACTATGGCTACACCTTC
d_call: TRBD1
v_call: TRBV6-6
j_call: TRBJ1-2
clone_size: .

cdr3_aa: CASIQGTDNSPLHF
cdr3_nt: TGTGCCAGCATCCAGGGTACTGATAATTCACCCCTCCACTTT
d_call: .
v_call: TRBV6-1
j_call: TRBJ1-6
clone_size: .

cdr3_aa: CASSLDPAGNTIYF
cdr3_nt: TGCGCCAGCAGCTTGGATCCTGCTGGAAACACCATATATTTT
d_call: .
v_call: TRBV5-1
j_call: TRBJ1-3
clone_size: .

cdr3_aa: CASSQEGQGFYSEQYF
cdr3_nt: TGTGCCAGCAGCCAAGAGGGACAGGGGTTTTACTCCGAGCAGTACTTC
d_call: TRBD1
v_call: TRBV14
j_call: TRBJ2-7
clone_size: .

cdr3_aa: CSVEEVSDPEAFF
cdr3_nt: TGCAGCGTTGAAGAGGTCAGCGACCCTGAAGCTTTCTTT
d_call: .
v_call: TRBV29-1
j_call: TRBJ1-1
clone_size: .

cdr3_aa: CASSLSARGNYGYTF
cdr3_nt: TGTGCCAGCAGCTTGAGCGCCAGGGGGAACTATGGCTACACCTTC
d_call: TRBD1
v_call: TRBV5-8
j_call: TRBJ1-2
clone_size: .

cdr3_aa: CASSQGTGTREQYF
cdr3_nt: TGTGCCAGCAGCCAGGGGACAGGAACGAGGGAGCAGTACTTC
d_call: TRBD1
v_call: TRBV7-2
j_call: TRBJ2-7
clone_size: .

cdr3_aa: CASSLTGTSGANVLTF
cdr3_nt: TGCGCCAGCAGCTTGACTGGGACATCCGGGGCCAACGTCCTGACTTTC
d_call: .
v_call: TRBV5-1
j_call: TRBJ2-6
clone_size: .

cdr3_aa: CASSYLGGNTEAFF
cdr3_nt: TGTGCCAGCAGTTACTTGGGGGGGAACACTGAAGCTTTCTTT
d_call: .
v_call: TRBV6-6
j_call: TRBJ1-1
clone_size: once

cdr3_aa: CASSVNPTPSYGYTF
cdr3_nt: TGTGCCAGCAGTGTGAATCCTACCCCCTCCTATGGCTACACCTTC
d_call: .
v_call: TRBV6-4
j_call: TRBJ1-2
clone_size: .